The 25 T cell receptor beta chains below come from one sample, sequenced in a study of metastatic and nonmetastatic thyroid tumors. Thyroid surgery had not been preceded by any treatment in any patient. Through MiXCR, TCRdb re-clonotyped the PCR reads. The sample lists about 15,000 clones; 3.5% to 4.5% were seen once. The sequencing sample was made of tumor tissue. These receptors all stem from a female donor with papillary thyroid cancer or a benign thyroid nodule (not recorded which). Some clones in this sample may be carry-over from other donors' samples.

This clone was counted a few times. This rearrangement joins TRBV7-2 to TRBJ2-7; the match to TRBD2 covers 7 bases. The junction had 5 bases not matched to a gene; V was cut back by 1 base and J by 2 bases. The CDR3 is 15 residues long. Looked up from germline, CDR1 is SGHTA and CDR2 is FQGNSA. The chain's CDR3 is CASSLGGSLAYEQYF. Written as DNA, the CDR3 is TGTGCCAGCAGCTTAGGCGGGAGTCTAGCCTACGAGCAGTACTTC.

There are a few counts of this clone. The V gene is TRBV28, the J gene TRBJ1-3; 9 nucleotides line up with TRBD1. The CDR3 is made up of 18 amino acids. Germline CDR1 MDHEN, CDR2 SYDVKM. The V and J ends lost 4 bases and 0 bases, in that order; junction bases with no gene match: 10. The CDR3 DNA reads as TGTGCCAGCAGTTCCCCGGGACAGGGAAGAGGCTCTGGAAACACCATATATTTT. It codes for CASSSPGQGRGSGNTIYF.

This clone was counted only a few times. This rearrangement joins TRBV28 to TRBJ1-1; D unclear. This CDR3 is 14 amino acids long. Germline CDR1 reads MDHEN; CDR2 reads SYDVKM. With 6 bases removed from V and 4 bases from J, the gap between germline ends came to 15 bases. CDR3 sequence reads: CASSPHVGFTEAFF. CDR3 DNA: TGTGCCAGCAGCCCGCATGTGGGTTTCACTGAAGCTTTCTTT.

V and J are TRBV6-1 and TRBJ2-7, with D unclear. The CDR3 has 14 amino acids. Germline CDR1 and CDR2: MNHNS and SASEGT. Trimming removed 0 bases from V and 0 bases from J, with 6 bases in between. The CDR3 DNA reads TGTGCCAGCAGTGAAGCGGGTAGCTCCTACGAGCAGTACTTC. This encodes CASSEAGSSYEQYF.

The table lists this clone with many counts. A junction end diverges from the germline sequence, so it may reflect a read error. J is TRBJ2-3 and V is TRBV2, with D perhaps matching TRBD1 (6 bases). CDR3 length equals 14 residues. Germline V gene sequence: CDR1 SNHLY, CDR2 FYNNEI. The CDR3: CASKRSGGTDTQYF. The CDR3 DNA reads TGCGCCAGCAAGAGATCAGGGGGCACAGATACGCAGTATTTT.

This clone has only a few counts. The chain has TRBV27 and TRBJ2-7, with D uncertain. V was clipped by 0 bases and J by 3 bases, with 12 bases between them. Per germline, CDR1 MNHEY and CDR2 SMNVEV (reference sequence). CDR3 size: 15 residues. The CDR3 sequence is CASSLSDQVIYEQYF. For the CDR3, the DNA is TGTGCCAGCAGTTTATCAGATCAAGTCATCTACGAGCAGTACTTC.

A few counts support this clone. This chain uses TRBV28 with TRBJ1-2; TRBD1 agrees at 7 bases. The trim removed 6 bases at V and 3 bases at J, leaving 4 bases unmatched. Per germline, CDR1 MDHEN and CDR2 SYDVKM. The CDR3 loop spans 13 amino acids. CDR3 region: CASSRGTDYGYTF. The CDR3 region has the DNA TGTGCCAGCAGCCGCGGGACAGACTATGGCTACACCTTC.

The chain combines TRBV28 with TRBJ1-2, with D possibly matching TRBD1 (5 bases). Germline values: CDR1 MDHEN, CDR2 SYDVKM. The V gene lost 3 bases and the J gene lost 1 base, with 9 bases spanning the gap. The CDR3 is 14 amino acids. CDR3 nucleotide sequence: TGTGCCAGCAGTTTCACAGGCGGTAACTATGGCTACACCTTC. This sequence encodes CASSFTGGNYGYTF.

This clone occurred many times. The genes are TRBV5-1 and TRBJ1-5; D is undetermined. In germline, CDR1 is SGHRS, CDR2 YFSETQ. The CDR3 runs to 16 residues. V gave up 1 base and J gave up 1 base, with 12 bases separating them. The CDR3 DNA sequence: TGCGCCAGCAGCTTGTTCCCCTCCGAGAGCAATCAGCCCCAGCATTTT. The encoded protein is CASSLFPSESNQPQHF.

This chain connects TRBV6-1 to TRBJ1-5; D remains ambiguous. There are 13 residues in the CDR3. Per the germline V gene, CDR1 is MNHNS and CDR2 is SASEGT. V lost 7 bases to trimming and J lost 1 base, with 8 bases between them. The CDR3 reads CASTGRSNQPQHF. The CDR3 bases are TGTGCCAGCACCGGCAGGAGCAATCAGCCCCAGCATTTT.

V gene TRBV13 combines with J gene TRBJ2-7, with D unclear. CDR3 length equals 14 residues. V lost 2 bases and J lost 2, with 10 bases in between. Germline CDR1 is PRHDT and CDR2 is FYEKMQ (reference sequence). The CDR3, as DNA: TGTGCCAGCAGCTTAAGGGATGCCCCCTACGAGCAGTACGTC. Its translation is CASSLRDAPYEQYV.

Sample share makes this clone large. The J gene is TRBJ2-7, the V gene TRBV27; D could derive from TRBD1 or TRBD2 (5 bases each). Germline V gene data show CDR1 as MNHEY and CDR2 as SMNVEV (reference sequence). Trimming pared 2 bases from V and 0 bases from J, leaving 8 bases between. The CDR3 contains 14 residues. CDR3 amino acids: CASSLRDGSYEQYF. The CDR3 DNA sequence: TGTGCCAGCAGTTTAAGGGACGGCTCCTACGAGCAGTACTTC.

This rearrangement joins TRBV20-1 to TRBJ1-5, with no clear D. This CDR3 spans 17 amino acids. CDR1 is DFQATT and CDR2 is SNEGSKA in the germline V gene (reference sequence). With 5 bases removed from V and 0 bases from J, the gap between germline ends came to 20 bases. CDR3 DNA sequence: TGCAGTGCTCGACGTCCGGGAGGGAGAATTAGCAATCAGCCCCAGCATTTT. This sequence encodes CSARRPGGRISNQPQHF.

This CDR3 is CSATPTSGVEQFF. In DNA, the CDR3 is TGCAGTGCTACCCCCACTAGCGGGGTTGAGCAGTTCTTC. The V gene is TRBV20-1, the J gene TRBJ2-1; 10 bases are a match to TRBD2. The ends lost 4 bases at V and 9 bases at J; junction bases unmatched: 6. CDR1 and CDR2 (germline): DFQATT, SNEGSKA (reference sequence). This CDR3 comprises 13 residues.

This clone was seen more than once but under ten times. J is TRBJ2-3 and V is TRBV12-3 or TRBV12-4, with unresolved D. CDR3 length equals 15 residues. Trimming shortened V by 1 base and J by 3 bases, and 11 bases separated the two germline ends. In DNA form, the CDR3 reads TGTGCCAGCAGTTTAGTTTCGGGTCCTACAGATACGCAGTATTTT. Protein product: CASSLVSGPTDTQYF.

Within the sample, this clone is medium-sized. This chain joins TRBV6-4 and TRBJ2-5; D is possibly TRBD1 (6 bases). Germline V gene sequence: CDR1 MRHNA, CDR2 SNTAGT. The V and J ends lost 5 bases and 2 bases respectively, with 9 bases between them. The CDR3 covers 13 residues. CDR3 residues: CASSRDTQETQYF. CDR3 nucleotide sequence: TGTGCCAGCAGTCGGGACACTCAAGAGACCCAGTACTTC.

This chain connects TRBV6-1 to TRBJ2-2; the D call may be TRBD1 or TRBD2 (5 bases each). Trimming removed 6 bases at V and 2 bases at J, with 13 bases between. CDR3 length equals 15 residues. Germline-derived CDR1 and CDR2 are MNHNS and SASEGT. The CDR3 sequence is CASRLGTTNTGELFF. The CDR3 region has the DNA TGTGCCAGCAGGCTCGGGACCACCAACACCGGGGAGCTGTTTTTT.

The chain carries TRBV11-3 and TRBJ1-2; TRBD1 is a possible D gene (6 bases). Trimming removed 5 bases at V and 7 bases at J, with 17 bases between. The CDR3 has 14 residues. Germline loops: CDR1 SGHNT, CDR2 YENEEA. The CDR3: CASSHPSGDTGYTF. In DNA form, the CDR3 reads TGTGCCAGCAGCCACCCATCAGGGGACACTGGCTACACCTTC.

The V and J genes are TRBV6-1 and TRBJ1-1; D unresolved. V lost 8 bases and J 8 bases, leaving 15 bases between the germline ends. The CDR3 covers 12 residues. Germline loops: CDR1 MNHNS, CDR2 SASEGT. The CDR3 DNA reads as TGTGCCAGCTCCTGGGTCCTCACCGAAGCTTTCTTT. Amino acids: CASSWVLTEAFF.

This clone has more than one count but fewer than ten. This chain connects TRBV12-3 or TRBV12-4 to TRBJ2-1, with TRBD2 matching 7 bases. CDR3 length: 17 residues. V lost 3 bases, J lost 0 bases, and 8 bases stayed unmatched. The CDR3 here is CASSFAGGSNSYNEQFF. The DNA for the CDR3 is TGTGCCAGCAGTTTTGCTGGCGGGAGTAACTCCTACAATGAGCAGTTCTTC.

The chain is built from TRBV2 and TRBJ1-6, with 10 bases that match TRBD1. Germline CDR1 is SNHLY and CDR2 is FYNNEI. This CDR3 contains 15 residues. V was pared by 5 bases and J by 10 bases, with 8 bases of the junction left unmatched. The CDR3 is CASSIGQGVRSPLHF. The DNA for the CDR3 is TGTGCCAGCAGTATAGGACAGGGGGTTCGCTCACCCCTCCACTTT.

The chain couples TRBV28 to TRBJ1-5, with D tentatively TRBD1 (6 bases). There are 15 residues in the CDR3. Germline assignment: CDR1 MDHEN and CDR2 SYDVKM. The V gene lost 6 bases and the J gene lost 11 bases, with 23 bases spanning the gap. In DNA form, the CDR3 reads TGTGCCAGCAGATTGGGGCAGGGGTTCAGACAGGCCCAGCATTTT. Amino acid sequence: CASRLGQGFRQAQHF.

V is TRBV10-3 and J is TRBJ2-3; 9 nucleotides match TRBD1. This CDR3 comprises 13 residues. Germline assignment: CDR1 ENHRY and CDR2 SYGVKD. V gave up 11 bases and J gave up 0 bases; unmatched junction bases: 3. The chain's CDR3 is CAVQGASTDTQYF. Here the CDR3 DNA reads TGTGCCGTACAGGGGGCTAGCACAGATACGCAGTATTTT.

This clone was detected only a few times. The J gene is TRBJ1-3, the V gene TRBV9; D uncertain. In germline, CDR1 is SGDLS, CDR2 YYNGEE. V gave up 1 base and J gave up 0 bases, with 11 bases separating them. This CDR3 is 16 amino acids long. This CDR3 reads CASSVSLGYSGNTIYF. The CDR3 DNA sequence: TGTGCCAGCAGCGTAAGTTTGGGGTACTCTGGAAACACCATATATTTT.

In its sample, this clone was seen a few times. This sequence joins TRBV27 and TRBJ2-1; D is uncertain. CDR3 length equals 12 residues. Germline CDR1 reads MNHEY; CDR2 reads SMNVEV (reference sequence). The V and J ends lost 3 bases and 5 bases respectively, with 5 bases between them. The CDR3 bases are TGTGCCAGCAGTTTGGCCAACAATGAGCAGTTCTTC. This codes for CASSLANNEQFF.